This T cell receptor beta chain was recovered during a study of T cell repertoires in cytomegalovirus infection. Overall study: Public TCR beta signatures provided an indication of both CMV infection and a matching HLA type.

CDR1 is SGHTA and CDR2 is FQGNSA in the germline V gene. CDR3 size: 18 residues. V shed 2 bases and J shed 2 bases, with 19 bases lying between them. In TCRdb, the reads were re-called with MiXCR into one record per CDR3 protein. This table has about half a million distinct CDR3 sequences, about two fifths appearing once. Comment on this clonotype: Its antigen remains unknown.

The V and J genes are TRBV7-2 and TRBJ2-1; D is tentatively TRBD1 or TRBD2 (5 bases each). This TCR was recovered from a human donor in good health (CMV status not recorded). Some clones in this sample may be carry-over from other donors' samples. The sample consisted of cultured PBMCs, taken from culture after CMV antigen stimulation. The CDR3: CASSLSWLGGGPYNEQFF. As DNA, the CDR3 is TGTGCCAGCAGCTTATCTTGGCTGGGTGGGGGTCCCTACAATGAGCAGTTCTTC.